These T cell receptor beta chains were read from a single sample in a study of CD8 T cells in ankylosing spondylitis. TCRdb itself ran the 5' RACE reads through MiXCR, one entry per CDR3 protein. The repertoire consists of around 9,100 distinct CDR3 sequences, with 5% to 6.5% occurring once and the leading ten covering roughly 37%. Sample: blood, either unsorted or a sorted T cell fraction (not recorded which). The receptors derive from a female donor with ankylosing spondylitis or in good health (not recorded which). The CDR3 runs from the conserved cysteine through the conserved F or W. Expanded clones are given a class, and other clones once, few, many or no size at all.

V gene,J gene,clone size,CDR3 protein
TRBV9,TRBJ2-1,many,CASSVGGEGNEQFF
TRBV9,TRBJ2-1,NA,CASSAPGQGDNEQFF
TRBV9,TRBJ2-1,many,CASSSEPNEQFF
TRBV9,TRBJ2-1,many,CASSVYPSLGTSGRDEQFF
TRBV9,TRBJ2-7,many,CASSVGSGGNYEQYF
TRBV9,TRBJ2-7,many,CASSIGQGPYEQYF
TRBV9,TRBJ2-1,NA,CASSGPASVYNEQFF
TRBV9,TRBJ2-5,many,CASSAPGTKETQYF
TRBV9,TRBJ1-1,many,CASSADSEGGTEAFF
TRBV9,TRBJ1-4,NA,CASSVSGEKLFF
TRBV9,TRBJ1-2,NA,CASSVEGWNYGYTF
TRBV9,TRBJ2-5,few,CASSVTSGGDGTQYF
TRBV9,TRBJ2-3,medium-sized,CASSVGNSPTDTQYF
TRBV9,TRBJ2-7,many,CASTVGIGQRYEQYF
TRBV9,TRBJ2-7,many,CASSVALGEQYF
TRBV9,TRBJ2-7,NA,CASSEGTGRSEQYF
TRBV9,TRBJ2-7,NA,CASSVGMETYYEQYF
TRBV9,TRBJ1-2,few,CASSGTTDRPPYGYTF
TRBV9,TRBJ2-7,many,CASSTSTGRYEQYF
TRBV9,TRBJ2-1,medium-sized,CASSVAGGLYNEQFF
TRBV9,TRBJ2-5,many,CASSPGQGVPQETQYF
TRBV9,TRBJ2-1,many,CASSVNRDPSARTEQFF
TRBV9,TRBJ2-7,many,CASSVDGGAVYEQYF